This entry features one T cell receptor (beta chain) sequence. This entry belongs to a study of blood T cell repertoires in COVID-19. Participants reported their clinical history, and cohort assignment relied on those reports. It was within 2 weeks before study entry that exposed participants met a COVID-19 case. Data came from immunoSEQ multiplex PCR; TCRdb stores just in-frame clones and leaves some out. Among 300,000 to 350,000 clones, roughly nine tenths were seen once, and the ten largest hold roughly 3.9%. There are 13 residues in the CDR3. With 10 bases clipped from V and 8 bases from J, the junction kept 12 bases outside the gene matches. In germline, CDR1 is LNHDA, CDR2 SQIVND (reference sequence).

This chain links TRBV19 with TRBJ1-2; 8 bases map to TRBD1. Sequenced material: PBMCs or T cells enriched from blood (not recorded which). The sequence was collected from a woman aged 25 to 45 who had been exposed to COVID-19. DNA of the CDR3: TGTGCCACCAGGGAGCGGACAGGGCACGGCTACACCTTC. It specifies CATRERTGHGYTF.